These 27 T cell receptor beta chains originate from one sample sequenced in a study of control samples from healthy donors and cancer patients. Assay: immunoSEQ multiplex PCR; the TCRdb copy retains only in-frame clones and omits some. The sample includes 40,000 to 50,000 clones, 94% of them seen just once. Material for sequencing was blood. The receptors here all came from a man in his sixties in good health.

The chain is built from TRBV6-5 and TRBJ2-7; the D is unclear. The CDR3 extends over 12 amino acids. Germline loops: CDR1 MNHEY, CDR2 SVGAGI. Trimming removed 5 bases at V and 0 bases at J, with 5 bases between. The CDR3 bases are TGTGCCAGCAGTCATAACTCCTACGAGCAGTACTTC. Encoded protein: CASSHNSYEQYF.

The chain couples TRBV11-2 to TRBJ2-3; 7 bases agree with TRBD2. The CDR3 runs 16 residues. The J segment lost 1 base and the V segment lost 0 bases, leaving 4 bases of the junction unmatched. CDR1 is SGHAT, CDR2 FQNNGV, per germline. The CDR3 sequence is CASSLDAGRGTDTQYF. As DNA, the CDR3 is TGTGCCAGCAGCTTAGATGCGGGGAGGGGCACAGATACGCAGTATTTT.

This chain joins TRBV15 and TRBJ2-2; no clear D. The V gene's germline CDR1 is LNHNV and CDR2 YYDKDF (reference sequence). The CDR3 has 13 amino acids. The germline V and J ends were trimmed by 2 bases and 3 bases, with 4 bases remaining between them. The CDR3 sequence is CATSRSYTGELFF. For the CDR3, the DNA is TGTGCCACCAGCAGAAGTTACACCGGGGAGCTGTTTTTT. The whole variable domain, remainder taken from reference TRBV15 and TRBJ2-2, is DAMVIQNPRYQVTQFGKPVTLSCSQTLNHNVMYWYQQKSSQAPKLLFHYYDKDFNNEADTPDNFQSRRPNTSFCFLDIRSPGLGDTAMYLCATSRSYTGELFFGEGSRLTVL.

V gene TRBV27 combines with J gene TRBJ2-5; either TRBD1 or TRBD2 may fit D (6 bases each). The CDR3 has 13 amino acids. CDR1 is MNHEY and CDR2 is SMNVEV in the germline V gene (reference sequence). V was shortened by 4 bases and J by 6 bases, with 12 bases between the two germline ends. The CDR3, as DNA: TGTGCCAGCAGTTCCCCGGGGGCGAAGACCCAGTACTTC. Its translation is CASSSPGAKTQYF.

The chain employs TRBV6-4 and TRBJ2-1; D is possibly TRBD1 (5 bases). CDR3 length: 14 amino acids. Germline CDR1 and CDR2: MRHNA and SNTAGT. V was cut by 3 bases and J by 9 bases, with 15 bases left in between. The CDR3 sequence: CASSEPGKNSEQFF. Here the CDR3 DNA reads TGTGCCAGCAGTGAACCAGGGAAGAATAGTGAGCAGTTCTTC.

This clone was observed a single time. V and J are TRBV12-5 and TRBJ1-2; D is ambiguous. There are 13 residues in the CDR3. Germline-derived CDR1 and CDR2 are LGHNT and FRNRAP. Trimming stripped 2 bases from V and 5 bases from J, with 9 bases between. CDR3 nucleotides: TGTGCTAGTGGTTTGTCAGATTATTATGGCTACACCTTC. It codes for CASGLSDYYGYTF. The whole variable domain, remainder taken from reference TRBV12-5 and TRBJ1-2, is DARVTQTPRHKVTEMGQEVTMRCQPILGHNTVFWYRQTMMQGLELLAYFRNRAPLDDSGMPKDRFSAEMPDATLATLKIQPSEPRDSAVYFCASGLSDYYGYTFGSGTRLTVV.

CDR3 sequence: CASSLAGGYEQYF. The CDR3 nucleotides read TGCGCCAGCAGCCTAGCGGGGGGCTACGAGCAGTACTTC. J is TRBJ2-7 and V is TRBV4-1, with 10 nucleotides matching TRBD2. Germline V CDR1 and CDR2: MGHRA, YSYEKL. Trimming took 4 bases from V and 3 from J; bases not matched to a gene: 0. This CDR3 is 13 amino acids long.

This sequence joins TRBV5-1 and TRBJ2-3, with TRBD2 matching 9 bases. The CDR3 length is 15 residues. The germline V gene encodes CDR1 SGHRS and CDR2 YFSETQ. Trimming at V came to 8 bases and at J to 1 base, leaving 8 bases not matched to a gene. CDR3 nucleotide sequence: TGCGCCAGTCTCCCGGGACTAGCACGCACAGATACGCAGTATTTT. This codes for CASLPGLARTDTQYF.

The genes are TRBV5-4 and TRBJ1-6; a possible D gene is TRBD1 (6 bases). Trimming cost V 3 bases and J 0 bases, with 16 bases left between them. CDR3 size: 18 residues. The germline CDR1 and CDR2 sequences are SGHNT and YYREEE (reference sequence). The CDR3 DNA reads as TGTGCCAGCAGCTCTTGGACAGCCATCAGCTCCTATAATTCACCCCTCCACTTT. Its protein is CASSSWTAISSYNSPLHF.

The gene calls are TRBV4-1 and TRBJ1-4; D possibly corresponds to TRBD1 (6 bases). Germline V gives CDR1 MGHRA, CDR2 YSYEKL. The CDR3 extends over 16 amino acids. V dropped 1 base and J dropped 4 bases, with 13 bases sitting between them. CDR3 bases: TGCGCCAGCAGCCAAGCCTTCGACAGGATTAATGAAAAACTGTTTTTT. It translates to CASSQAFDRINEKLFF.

The V call is TRBV2, the J call TRBJ1-3; D remains unclear. This CDR3 has 16 amino acids. Germline V lookup: CDR1 SNHLY, CDR2 FYNNEI. The germline V and J ends were trimmed by 4 bases and 0 bases, with 13 bases remaining between them. The CDR3 loop is CASSVLEVDSGNTIYF. The CDR3 DNA is TGTGCCAGCAGTGTGCTTGAGGTGGACTCTGGAAACACCATATATTTT.

The chain links TRBV10-1 to TRBJ2-7; no clear D gene. The germline gives CDR1 WNHNN, CDR2 SYGVQD (reference sequence). The V end lost 0 bases, the J end lost 3 bases, and 6 bases lay between the germline ends. The CDR3 is made up of 13 amino acids. The CDR3 nucleotides are TGCGCCAGCAGTGAGTCAGGGAACTACGAGCAGTACTTC. This gives the protein CASSESGNYEQYF.

The J gene is TRBJ2-7, the V gene TRBV28; 9 nucleotides agree with TRBD2. V lost 2 bases, J lost 9 bases, and 11 bases stayed unmatched. The CDR3 covers 15 residues. Germline-derived CDR1 and CDR2 are MDHEN and SYDVKM. CDR3 protein: CASSLMGLALHGQYF. Here the CDR3 DNA reads TGTGCCAGCAGTTTAATGGGACTAGCCCTACACGGGCAGTACTTC.

The chain links TRBV3-1 (or the pseudogene TRBV3-2) to TRBJ2-2, with D possibly being TRBD2 (5 bases). CDR1 is LGHDT, CDR2 YNNKEL, per germline (reference sequence). The V end was cut by 4 bases, the J end by 5 bases, with 17 bases between. The CDR3 spans 16 residues. The CDR3 bases are TGTGCCAGCAGCCCCCCTAGGAGCGGAGATACCGGGGAGCTGTTTTTT. As protein: CASSPPRSGDTGELFF.

The V and J genes are TRBV6-5 and TRBJ2-1, with D perhaps matching TRBD1 (6 bases). From germline, CDR1 is MNHEY and CDR2 SVGAGI. The CDR3 spans 12 residues. Deletions cut 0 bases from V and 10 bases from J, with 7 bases between. CDR3 DNA: TGTGCCAGCAGTTACTCGAGGGGGGAGCAGTTCTTC. Translating gives CASSYSRGEQFF.

The J gene is TRBJ1-3, the V gene TRBV3-1 (or the pseudogene TRBV3-2); no definite D call. The CDR3 spans 13 residues. Per germline, CDR1 LGHDT and CDR2 YNNKEL (reference sequence). The germline V and J ends were trimmed by 0 bases and 5 bases, with 5 bases remaining between them. The CDR3 DNA reads TGTGCCAGCAGCCAAGAAGTCCGAAACACCATATATTTT. This codes for CASSQEVRNTIYF.

The gene calls are TRBV5-5 and TRBJ2-1; 11 nucleotides match TRBD2. From germline, CDR1 is SGHKS and CDR2 YYEKEE (reference sequence). V lost 3 bases, J lost 5 bases, and 1 base stayed unmatched. This CDR3 spans 14 amino acids. CDR3 DNA: TGTGCCAGCAGCTCGGGACTAGCGGACAATGAGCAGTTCTTC. Translation: CASSSGLADNEQFF.

The CDR3 protein is CASITGMNTGELFF. CDR3 nucleotides: TGTGCCAGCATCACGGGGATGAACACCGGGGAGCTGTTTTTT. The chain joins TRBV28 to TRBJ2-2; the D gene is possibly TRBD2 (5 bases). Germline lookup yields CDR1 MDHEN and CDR2 SYDVKM. V lost 7 bases and J lost 1, with 10 bases in between. CDR3 length: 14 amino acids.

The rearrangement joins TRBV2 to TRBJ1-2, with 9 bases identical to TRBD1. This CDR3 contains 15 residues. V was pared by 6 bases and J by 3 bases, with 8 bases of the junction left unmatched. CDR1 is SNHLY, CDR2 FYNNEI, per germline. CDR3 sequence (DNA): TGTGCCAGCAGCGCAACGACAGGGGGATACTATGGCTACACCTTC. Protein product: CASSATTGGYYGYTF.

This clone was recorded only once. This sequence joins TRBV10-3 and TRBJ2-1; perhaps TRBD1 as D (7 bases). Germline V gives CDR1 ENHRY, CDR2 SYGVKD. The V gene lost 5 bases and the J gene lost 3 bases, with 17 bases spanning the gap. This CDR3 has 16 amino acids. The CDR3 region is CAISSPRGALYNEQFF. CDR3 nucleotide sequence: TGTGCCATCAGTTCCCCCAGGGGGGCCCTCTACAATGAGCAGTTCTTC.

The rearrangement uses TRBV5-4 and TRBJ2-1, with 10 bases that match TRBD2. The CDR3 has 15 amino acids. Germline V CDR1 and CDR2: SGHNT, YYREEE (reference sequence). The J segment lost 4 bases and the V segment lost 0 bases, leaving 1 base of the junction unmatched. The CDR3 sequence: CASSLELAGYNEQFF. Here the CDR3 DNA reads TGTGCCAGCAGCTTGGAACTAGCGGGGTACAATGAGCAGTTCTTC.

J is TRBJ1-4 and V is TRBV5-1; D gene unclear. Germline assignment: CDR1 SGHRS and CDR2 YFSETQ. This CDR3 is built from 16 residues. The germline V and J ends were trimmed by 4 bases and 0 bases, with 13 bases remaining between them. Here the CDR3 DNA reads TGCGCCAGCAGCCGATCGCCGGTCTCAACTAATGAAAAACTGTTTTTT. This codes for CASSRSPVSTNEKLFF.

The chain carries TRBV29-1 and TRBJ2-2; 7 nucleotides agree with TRBD1. CDR3 length: 15 residues. With V trimmed by 4 bases and J by 2 bases, 7 bases remained unmatched. Germline V gene sequence: CDR1 SQVTM, CDR2 ANQGSEA. In nucleotides, the CDR3 is TGCAGCGTTGTAGGCCAGGGGGTAAACACCGGGGAGCTGTTTTTT. This encodes CSVVGQGVNTGELFF.

The V call is TRBV27, the J call TRBJ2-2; 7 nucleotides match TRBD1. J gave up 6 bases and V 3 bases, and 10 bases lay outside the gene matches. The CDR3 contains 16 residues. CDR1 and CDR2 from the germline V gene are MNHEY and SMNVEV (reference sequence). CDR3 amino acids: CASSFHDRAPPGELFF. DNA for the CDR3: TGTGCCAGCAGTTTTCACGACAGGGCCCCACCCGGGGAGCTGTTTTTT.

The chain employs TRBV19 and TRBJ2-2; D not certain. The V and J ends lost 5 bases and 6 bases respectively, with 16 bases between them. Germline loops: CDR1 LNHDA, CDR2 SQIVND (reference sequence). This CDR3 spans 15 amino acids. CDR3 protein: CASSPKRIFAGELFF. The CDR3 bases are TGTGCCAGTAGTCCGAAAAGGATTTTTGCCGGGGAGCTGTTTTTT.

The J gene is TRBJ1-1, the V gene TRBV9; D is undetermined. Germline CDR1 is SGDLS and CDR2 is YYNGEE. The V end was cut by 3 bases, the J end by 0 bases, with 12 bases between. This CDR3 comprises 15 residues. The CDR3 region has the DNA TGTGCCAGCAGCGCCCTCGTCCGGGTGAACACTGAAGCTTTCTTT. Amino acid sequence: CASSALVRVNTEAFF.

V is TRBV6-1 and J is TRBJ1-6, with TRBD1 as a possible D gene (5 bases). The CDR3 sequence is 18 residues long. V lost 2 bases and J 7 bases, leaving 21 bases between the germline ends. Germline V gene sequence: CDR1 MNHNS, CDR2 SASEGT. CDR3 sequence (DNA): TGTGCCAGCAGTGAATCCCTGGTGCAGGGAATTGTGAATTCACCCCTCCACTTT. Translation gives CASSESLVQGIVNSPLHF.